This paragraph reports one TCR beta chain. The antigen remains unidentified. Sequenced by immunoSEQ multiplex PCR; TCRdb stores in-frame clones only, minus some. This table holds roughly 250,000 clones, 60% to 75% found once. This record belongs to a study of cytotoxic CD8 clonotypes in ibrutinib-treated CLL. Study at large: Response samples were obtained once patients had received a median around 12 months of treatment, range 6 to 36. The study's findings and limits: Baseline clonality, above age-matched healthy donor levels, tracked circulating CD8+ T-cell counts.

Germline V CDR1 and CDR2: SGDLS, YYNGEE. The ends lost 0 bases at V and 5 bases at J; junction bases unmatched: 8. The CDR3 has 15 amino acids. V gene TRBV9 combines with J gene TRBJ2-7, with TRBD2 matching 7 bases. The TCR originated in a human donor with chronic lymphocytic leukemia. The source material was PBMCs, sampled after 24 months of ibrutinib treatment. As DNA, the CDR3 is TGTGCCAGCAGCGTAGAGGCGGGAGTTACTAACGAGCAGTACTTC. Translation: CASSVEAGVTNEQYF.